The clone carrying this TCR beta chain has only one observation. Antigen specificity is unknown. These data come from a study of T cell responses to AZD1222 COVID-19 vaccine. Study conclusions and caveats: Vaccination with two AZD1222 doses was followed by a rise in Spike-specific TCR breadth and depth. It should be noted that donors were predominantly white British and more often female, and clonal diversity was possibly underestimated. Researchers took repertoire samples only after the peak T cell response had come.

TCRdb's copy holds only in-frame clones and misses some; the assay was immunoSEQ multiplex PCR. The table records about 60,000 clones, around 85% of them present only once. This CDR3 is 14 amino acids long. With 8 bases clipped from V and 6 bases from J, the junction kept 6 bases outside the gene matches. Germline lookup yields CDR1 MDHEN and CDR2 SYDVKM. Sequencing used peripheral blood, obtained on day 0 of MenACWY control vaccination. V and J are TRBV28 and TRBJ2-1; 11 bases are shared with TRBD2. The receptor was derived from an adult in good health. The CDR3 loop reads CASFSGRAGNEQFF. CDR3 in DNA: TGTGCCAGCTTTAGCGGGAGGGCGGGCAATGAGCAGTTCTTC.